Detailed here is one T cell receptor beta chain. Its cognate antigen has yet to be identified. No base qualities exist here, and no much larger clone lies one base off it. Patients with a history of autoimmune disease or receiving systemic immunosuppression were excluded from the trial. Peripheral blood for TCR sequencing was collected from all dose cohorts at baseline, on cycle 4 day 1, and on cycle 7 day 1. The samples were drawn from a first-in-human, open-label, multicenter phase I dose-escalation trial of ivuxolimab. Adults with locally advanced or metastatic head and neck squamous cell, hepatocellular, melanoma or renal cell carcinoma were enrolled in the trial. Before TCR sequencing, CD4+ T cells and CD8+ T cells from peripheral blood were sorted into separate populations. This entry is derived from a study of OX40 agonist ivuxolimab in advanced cancers. Describing the broader study: Ivuxolimab was a fully human IgG2 agonistic monoclonal antibody targeting the costimulatory receptor OX40 (CD134). Of the approximately 50 dose-escalation patients, hepatocellular carcinoma was present in approximately 20, melanoma in roughly 15, renal cell carcinoma in 9 and head and neck cancer in 9. Intravenous ivuxolimab was administered to patients every 2 weeks at six dose levels: 0.01, 0.1, 0.3, 1.5, 3 and 10 mg/kg. Prior anti-PD-1, anti-PD-L1 or anti-CTLA-4 therapy was permitted, and roughly two fifths of dose-escalation patients had received checkpoint inhibitors. A male proportion of around 81% and a mean age of approximately 55 years, ranging from roughly 23 to 90, were recorded for the dose-escalation cohort. Peripheral TCRbeta sequencing was intended to test whether TCR sequence diversity was altered and clonal T-cell expansion was caused by ivuxolimab. Partial responses were achieved by three dose-escalation patients, of whom one had hepatocellular carcinoma and two had cutaneous melanoma. The paper describes the monotherapy dose-escalation part (N of about 55 patients) of the phase I trial of ivuxolimab. On the study overall, not on this receptor specifically: Low levels of normalized T-cell clonal expansion were also shown by some nonresponding patients. Which antigens the clonally expanded peripheral T cells were specific for was not determined. After ivuxolimab, more expanded clones were found on average in CD8+ T cells than in CD4+ T cells. At doses of 0.1 to 3.0 mg/kg, clonal expansion of both CD4+ and CD8+ T cells in blood was seen between baseline and week 6. Partial responders in the 0.1-3.0 mg/kg groups had among the lowest normalized peripheral clonal expansion, especially among CD8+ T cells.

For sequencing of the TCRbeta CDR3 region, genomic DNA was extracted from the sorted cells. The immunoSEQ Assay was used to sequence the TCRbeta CDR3 regions. TCRdb re-hosts the immuneACCESS table, in-frame sequences only. Its copies lack some clones; in the studies checked, an unresolved V gene accounts for under half of them, and the cause for the rest is not known. A total of tens of thousands of clones appear in this sample, 83% of them only once. The ten largest clones add up to approximately 3% of the sample. From the germline V gene, CDR1 is SGHVS and CDR2 is FNYEAQ. V ends up 6 bases short and J 4 bases short, with an unmatched junction base count of 3. From cysteine to phenylalanine, the CDR3 is 14 amino acids long. The entry retains the CDR3 DNA only, 42 bases that are in frame from base 1.

Source: CD4+ or CD8+ T cells sorted from blood, taken in a trial of the OX40 agonist ivuxolimab. The rearranged chain carries TRBV7-6 and TRBJ2-6, with 7 central nucleotides matching TRBD1. This receptor was taken from an adult with an advanced solid tumor such as melanoma, head and neck, liver or kidney cancer. CDR3 protein: CASSPRGGANVLTF. The DNA sequence is TGTGCCAGCAGTCCCAGGGGGGGGGCCAACGTCCTGACTTTC.